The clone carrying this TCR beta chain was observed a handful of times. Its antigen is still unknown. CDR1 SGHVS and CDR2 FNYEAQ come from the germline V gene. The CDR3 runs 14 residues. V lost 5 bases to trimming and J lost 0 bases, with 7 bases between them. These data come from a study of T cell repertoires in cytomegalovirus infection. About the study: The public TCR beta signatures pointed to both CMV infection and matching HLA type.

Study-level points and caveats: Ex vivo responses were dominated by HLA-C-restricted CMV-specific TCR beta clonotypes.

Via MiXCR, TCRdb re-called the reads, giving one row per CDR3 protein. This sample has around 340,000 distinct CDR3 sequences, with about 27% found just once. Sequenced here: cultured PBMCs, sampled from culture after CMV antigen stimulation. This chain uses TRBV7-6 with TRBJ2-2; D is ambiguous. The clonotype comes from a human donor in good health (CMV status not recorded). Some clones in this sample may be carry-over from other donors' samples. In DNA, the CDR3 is TGTGCCAGCAGCCCTCGATCGAACACCGGGGAGCTGTTTTTT. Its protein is CASSPRSNTGELFF.